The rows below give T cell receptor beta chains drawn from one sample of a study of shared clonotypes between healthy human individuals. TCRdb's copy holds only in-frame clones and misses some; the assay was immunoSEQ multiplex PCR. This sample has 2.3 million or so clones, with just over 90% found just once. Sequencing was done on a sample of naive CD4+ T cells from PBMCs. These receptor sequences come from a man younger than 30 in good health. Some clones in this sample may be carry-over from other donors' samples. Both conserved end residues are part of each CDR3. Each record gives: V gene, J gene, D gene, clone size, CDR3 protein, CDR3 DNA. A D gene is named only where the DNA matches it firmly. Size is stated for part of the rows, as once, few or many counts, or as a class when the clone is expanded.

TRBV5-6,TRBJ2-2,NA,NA,CASSPPVGRPNTGELFF,TGTGCCAGCAGCCCGCCGGTGGGGCGGCCGAACACCGGGGAGCTGTTTTTT
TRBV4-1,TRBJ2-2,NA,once,CASSQWASSTGELFF,TGCGCCAGCAGCCAATGGGCTAGCAGCACCGGGGAGCTGTTTTTT
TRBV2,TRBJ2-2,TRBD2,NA,CASSILAGGRNTGELFF,TGTGCCAGCAGCATACTAGCGGGAGGGCGGAACACCGGGGAGCTGTTTTTT
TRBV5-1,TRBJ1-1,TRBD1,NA,CASSLDGDRGGLNTEAFF,TGCGCCAGCAGCTTGGATGGGGACAGGGGAGGACTGAACACTGAAGCTTTCTTT
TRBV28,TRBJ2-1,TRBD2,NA,CTSSHSGRGNNEQFF,TGTACCAGCAGCCATAGCGGGAGGGGTAACAATGAGCAGTTCTTC
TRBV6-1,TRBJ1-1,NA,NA,CASIRQGGTNTEAFF,TGTGCCAGCATCCGTCAAGGGGGGACCAACACTGAAGCTTTCTTT
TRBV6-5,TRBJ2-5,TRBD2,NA,CASTGGSETQYF,TGTGCCAGCACCGGGGGGTCAGAGACCCAGTACTTC
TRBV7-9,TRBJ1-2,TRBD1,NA,CASSHRVEAQGAFGYTF,TGTGCCAGCAGCCACAGGGTGGAGGCTCAGGGGGCGTTCGGCTACACCTTC
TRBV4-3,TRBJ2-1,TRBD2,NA,CASSQDLPSGEGDEQFF,TGCGCCAGCAGCCAAGATCTCCCTAGCGGAGAGGGCGATGAGCAGTTCTTC
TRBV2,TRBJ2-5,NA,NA,CASIFGPAQETQYF,TGTGCCAGCATTTTCGGGCCGGCCCAAGAGACCCAGTACTTC
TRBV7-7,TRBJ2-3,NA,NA,CASSPSQGAKRTDTQYF,TGTGCCAGCAGCCCTTCGCAGGGAGCAAAGCGCACAGATACGCAGTATTTT
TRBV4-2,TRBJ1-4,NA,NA,CASSQGPVGGEKLFF,TGTGCCAGCAGCCAAGGGCCCGTTGGTGGTGAAAAACTGTTTTTT
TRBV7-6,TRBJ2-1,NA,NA,CASSLERISYNEQFF,TGTGCCAGCAGCCTGGAGCGAATCTCCTACAATGAGCAGTTCTTC
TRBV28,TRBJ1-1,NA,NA,CASSLRIDENTEAFF,TGTGCCAGCAGTCTCCGGATCGACGAAAACACTGAAGCTTTCTTT
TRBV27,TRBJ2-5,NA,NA,CASSVREYETQYF,TGTGCCAGCAGTGTCCGGGAGTACGAGACCCAGTACTTC
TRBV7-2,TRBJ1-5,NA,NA,CASSLGAGVGQPQHF,TGTGCCAGCAGCTTAGGGGCAGGGGTTGGTCAGCCCCAGCATTTT
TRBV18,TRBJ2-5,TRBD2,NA,CASSPWRERRQEQETQYF,TGTGCCAGCTCACCATGGCGGGAGCGACGCCAAGAACAAGAGACCCAGTACTTC
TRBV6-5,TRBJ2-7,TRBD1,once,CASSYAGTGDYEQYF,TGTGCCAGCAGTTACGCCGGGACAGGGGACTACGAGCAGTACTTC
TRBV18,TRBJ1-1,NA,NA,CASSPGVRLTEAFF,TGTGCCAGCTCACCAGGGGTTCGGCTCACTGAAGCTTTCTTT
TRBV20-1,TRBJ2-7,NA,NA,CSATISYEQYF,TGCAGTGCTACCATCTCCTACGAGCAGTACTTC
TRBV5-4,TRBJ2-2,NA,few,CASSLQGAGELFF,TGTGCCAGCAGCCTGCAGGGTGCCGGGGAGCTGTTTTTT
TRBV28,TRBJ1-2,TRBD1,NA,CASSTPGQGFRGYTF,TGTGCCAGCAGTACCCCAGGACAGGGGTTTCGTGGCTACACCTTC
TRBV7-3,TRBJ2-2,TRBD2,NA,CASKEASGVTGELFF,TGTGCCAGCAAAGAGGCTAGCGGGGTCACCGGGGAGCTGTTTTTT
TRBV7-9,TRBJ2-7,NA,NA,CASSPPRGPRREQYF,TGTGCCAGCAGCCCGCCCAGGGGCCCCCGCCGGGAGCAGTACTTC
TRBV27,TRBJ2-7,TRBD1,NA,CASSSLDRGGYEQYF,TGTGCCAGCAGTTCGCTAGACAGGGGGGGCTACGAGCAGTACTTC